This T cell receptor (beta chain) came from a study of preoperative IRX-2 immunotherapy in early breast cancer. Treatment here: preoperative locoregional IRX-2 cytokine immunotherapy. Germline CDR1 LNHDA, CDR2 SQIVND (reference sequence). CDR3 size: 12 residues. Trimming removed 5 bases at V and 4 bases at J, with 6 bases between. Some clones are missing from TCRdb's copy, which holds only in-frame ones; the method was immunoSEQ multiplex PCR. This sample has 25,000 to 30,000 clones, with 75% to 90% found just once. The sequence derives from a human donor with breast cancer. The chain employs TRBV19 and TRBJ1-5; D might be TRBD1 (5 bases). The specimen was lymph node tissue, collected after IRX-2 immunotherapy. The DNA of the CDR3 is TGTGCCAGTAGTTCAGGGAATCAGCCCCAGCATTTT. Residues: CASSSGNQPQHF.